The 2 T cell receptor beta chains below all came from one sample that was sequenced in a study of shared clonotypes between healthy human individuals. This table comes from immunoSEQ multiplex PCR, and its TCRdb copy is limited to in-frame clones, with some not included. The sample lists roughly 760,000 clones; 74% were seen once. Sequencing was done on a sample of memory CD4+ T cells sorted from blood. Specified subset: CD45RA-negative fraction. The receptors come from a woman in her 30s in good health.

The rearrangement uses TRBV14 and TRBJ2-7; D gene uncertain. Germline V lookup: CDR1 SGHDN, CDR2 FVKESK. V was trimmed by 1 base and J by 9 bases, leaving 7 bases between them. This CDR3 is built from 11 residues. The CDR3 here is CASSQVGTQYF. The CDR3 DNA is TGTGCCAGCAGCCAAGTGGGTACGCAGTACTTC.

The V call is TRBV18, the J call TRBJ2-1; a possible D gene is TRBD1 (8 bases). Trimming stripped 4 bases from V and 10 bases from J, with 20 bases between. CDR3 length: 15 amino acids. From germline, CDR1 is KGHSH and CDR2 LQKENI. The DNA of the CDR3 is TGTGCCAGCTCACTCCGGGACAGGACTAGTCTCGAGCAGTTCTTC. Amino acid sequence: CASSLRDRTSLEQFF. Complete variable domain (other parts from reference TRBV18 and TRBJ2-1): NAGVMQNPRHLVRRRGQEARLRCSPMKGHSHVYWYRQLPEEGLKFMVYLQKENIIDESGMPKERFSAEFPKEGPSILRIQQVVRGDSAAYFCASSLRDRTSLEQFFGPGTRLTVL.